A single sample is the source of the 10 T cell receptor beta chains below, sequenced in a study of shared clonotypes between healthy human individuals. Some clones are missing from TCRdb's copy, which holds only in-frame ones; the method was immunoSEQ multiplex PCR. The sample consists of 550,000 to 850,000 clones, 72% of them appearing once. The sample comprised memory CD4+ T cells sorted from blood. Subset indicated: CD45RA-negative fraction. The receptors shown here come from a woman aged 25-40 years in good health.

This clone was observed once. The chain uses TRBV9 and TRBJ1-3; D uncertain. V lost 3 bases and J 1 base, leaving 11 bases between the germline ends. CDR1 SGDLS and CDR2 YYNGEE come from the germline V gene. The CDR3 has 15 amino acids. Written as DNA, the CDR3 is TGTGCCAGCAGCGCAGATCAGCGATCTGGAAACACCATATATTTT. Its protein product is CASSADQRSGNTIYF.

This clone was seen many times. This sequence joins TRBV5-1 and TRBJ2-6; D is perhaps TRBD2 (5 bases). Germline V CDR1 and CDR2: SGHRS, YFSETQ. The ends were cut back, 6 bases at V and 0 bases at J, with 10 bases in the middle. CDR3 length equals 15 residues. The chain's CDR3 is CASKRAASGANVLTF. CDR3 in DNA: TGCGCCAGCAAGAGGGCGGCCTCTGGGGCCAACGTCCTGACTTTC.

V is TRBV7-9 and J is TRBJ2-5; no firm D call. Germline V lookup: CDR1 SEHNR, CDR2 FQNEAQ (reference sequence). Trimming removed 2 bases at V and 3 bases at J, with 7 bases between. The CDR3 runs to 13 residues. The CDR3 DNA is TGTGCCAGCAGCTTAAGGCAGAAAGAGACCCAGTACTTC. Its translation: CASSLRQKETQYF.

This chain joins TRBV11-2 and TRBJ2-7; D remains ambiguous. This CDR3 spans 12 amino acids. CDR1 and CDR2 (germline): SGHAT, FQNNGV. V gave up 3 bases and J gave up 6 bases, with 9 bases separating them. CDR3 nucleotides: TGTGCCAGCAGCTTGGCTGCAATCGAGCAGTACTTC. The encoded protein is CASSLAAIEQYF.

Turning to this clone: As the CDR3 is not closed by the conserved phenylalanine or tryptophan, this likely results from a read error. The DNA is left out, because the CDR3 cannot be placed on it with certainty; the CDR3 is given as TCRdb lists it. The genes are TRBV14 and TRBJ2-6. 12 amino acids form the CDR3, both terminal residues included. CDR1 and CDR2 (germline): SGHDN, FVKESK. CDR3 region: CASSQDTAVPYV.

This clone occurred a few times. The V gene is TRBV2, the J gene TRBJ2-1, with TRBD2 matching 11 bases. Unmatched junction bases numbered 21, after V lost 5 bases and J lost 6 bases. The CDR3 loop spans 20 amino acids. In germline, CDR1 is SNHLY, CDR2 FYNNEI. For the CDR3, the DNA is TGTGCCAGCAGTAAAAGAATACCGGGACTAGCGGACCCTGCCGGCAATGAGCAGTTCTTC. Its protein product is CASSKRIPGLADPAGNEQFF.

The chain is built from TRBV28 and TRBJ1-4; D is unresolved. Germline CDR1 MDHEN, CDR2 SYDVKM. This CDR3 comprises 12 residues. The V and J ends lost 5 bases and 8 bases respectively, with 9 bases between them. This CDR3 is CASSAPAEKLFF. In DNA, the CDR3 is TGTGCCAGCAGTGCCCCTGCCGAAAAACTGTTTTTT.

The rearrangement uses TRBV2 and TRBJ2-2, with a possible D match to TRBD1 (6 bases). In germline, CDR1 is SNHLY, CDR2 FYNNEI. V lost 4 bases, J lost 5 bases, and 14 bases lay in between. This CDR3 contains 15 residues. CDR3 sequence: CASSVVPGATGELFF. The CDR3 nucleotides are TGTGCCAGCAGTGTAGTCCCAGGGGCAACCGGGGAGCTGTTTTTT.

Only one count was recorded for this clone. The V gene is TRBV15, the J gene TRBJ2-3; D not certain. Per the germline V gene, CDR1 is LNHNV and CDR2 is YYDKDF (reference sequence). The CDR3 has 15 amino acids. The V gene lost 3 bases and the J gene lost 4 bases, with 14 bases spanning the gap. The CDR3 DNA sequence: TGTGCCACCAGCAGGATCCAAGCAGTCCCAGATACGCAGTATTTT. Its protein is CATSRIQAVPDTQYF.

This clone was recorded at least ten times. The V gene is TRBV5-4, the J gene TRBJ2-2, with 14 nucleotides matching TRBD2. Germline V lookup: CDR1 SGHNT, CDR2 YYREEE (reference sequence). This CDR3 region has 17 residues. With 4 bases clipped from V and 5 bases from J, the junction kept 7 bases outside the gene matches. CDR3 DNA: TGTGCCAGCAGCAACGGACTAGCGGGAGGAGGAACCGGGGAGCTGTTTTTT. Its translation is CASSNGLAGGGTGELFF.